A single TCR beta chain is shown here with its context. Its antigen is as yet unknown. In TCRdb, the 5' RACE reads were re-called with MiXCR into one record per CDR3 protein. Counted here are about 340,000 distinct CDR3 sequences, under 15% occurring once; the ten biggest clones make up approximately 3.4%. The data stem from a study of T cells after yellow fever vaccination. Study-level points and caveats: Some clonotypes, a small share, were shared between CD4 and CD8 compartments. The study noted that FACS-sorted repertoires could contain abundant clonotypes contaminating from the bulk population. Booster samples showed a return of most primary-vaccination clones (around 96% CD4, 88% CD8).

This TCR was sampled from a man aged 18 to 29 who received the YFV17D yellow fever vaccine. The sample in question was CD4+ T cells sorted from PBMCs, obtained 15 days after the yellow fever booster vaccination.

The CDR3 reads CASSLRESNYGYTF. The CDR3, as DNA: TGTGCCAGCAGCTTGCGGGAATCTAACTATGGCTACACCTTC. V and J are TRBV7-2 and TRBJ1-2; D ambiguous. CDR3 size: 14 residues. Trimming removed 3 bases at V and 0 bases at J, with 8 bases between. Germline CDR1 reads SGHTA; CDR2 reads FQGNSA.